The 18 T cell receptor beta chains listed next were all sequenced from one sample in a study of T cells in Graves' hyperthyroidism and ophthalmopathy. There were TCR beta CDR3 regions amplified from RNA transcripts. The primer set for the first-round RT-PCR of the TCR CDR3 was HTBI. TCRdb itself ran the multiplex PCR reads through MiXCR, one entry per CDR3 protein. The sample contains hundreds of thousands of distinct CDR3 sequences, about 35% of which appear only once. What was sequenced was blood. The receptors shown here come from a woman aged 35 to 49 with Graves' hyperthyroidism.

The chain links TRBV24-1 to TRBJ1-2, with D possibly matching TRBD1 (5 bases). V was shortened by 12 bases and J by 7 bases, with 23 bases between the two germline ends. This CDR3 spans 14 amino acids. CDR1 is KGHDR and CDR2 is SFDVKD in the germline V gene. The chain's CDR3 is CAWSWDRTPFGYTF. CDR3 in DNA: TGTGCCTGGAGTTGGGACCGAACGCCCTTTGGCTACACCTTC.

This clonotype appeared a few times. V gene TRBV11-2 combines with J gene TRBJ1-4, with 7 bases identical to TRBD1. The CDR3 contains 16 residues. Trimming removed 5 bases from V and 7 bases from J; junction bases left unmatched: 13. In germline, CDR1 is SGHAT, CDR2 FQNNGV. CDR3 protein: CASSQDGRGRGEKLFF. In DNA, the CDR3 is TGTGCCAGCAGCCAAGATGGAAGGGGGCGCGGTGAAAAACTGTTTTTT.

This clonotype was recorded at least ten times. The chain recombines TRBV20-1 with TRBJ2-7, with a weak D call TRBD2 (6 bases). CDR3 length: 12 residues. With 5 bases removed from V and 7 bases from J, the gap between germline ends came to 15 bases. Germline-derived CDR1 and CDR2 are DFQATT and SNEGSKA (reference sequence). Here the CDR3 reads CSASPGLREQYF. DNA for the CDR3: TGCAGTGCTTCTCCGGGACTTAGAGAGCAGTACTTC.

The chain is built from TRBV29-1 and TRBJ1-1; D not resolved. Trimming cost V 4 bases and J 6 bases, with 21 bases left between them. Germline V gives CDR1 SQVTM, CDR2 ANQGSEA. The CDR3 contains 15 residues. The CDR3 loop is CSVGGFRWGNAEAFF. The DNA of the CDR3 is TGCAGCGTTGGTGGTTTCAGGTGGGGAAATGCTGAAGCTTTCTTT.

This clonotype has just a few counts. The DNA for the CDR3 is TGTGCCAGCAGCCCCCCCGGAGACAGAAACGAGCAGTACTTC. Protein product: CASSPPGDRNEQYF. The chain is built from TRBV11-3 and TRBJ2-7; TRBD1 might be the D (5 bases). This CDR3 is built from 14 residues. V was cut by 5 bases and J by 5 bases, with 16 bases left in between. The V gene's germline CDR1 is SGHNT and CDR2 YENEEA. Using reference TRBV11-3 and TRBJ2-7 for the parts outside the CDR3, the full variable domain is EAGVVQSPRYKIIEKKQPVAFWCNPISGHNTLYWYLQNLGQGPELLIRYENEEAVDDSQLPKDRFSAERLKGVDSTLKIQPAELGDSAVYLCASSPPGDRNEQYFGPGTRLTVT.

This clonotype was seen repeatedly, ten times or more. This sequence joins TRBV6-5 and TRBJ1-2, with D perhaps matching TRBD1 (6 bases). V lost 6 bases, J lost 8 bases, and 16 bases lay in between. Germline V lookup: CDR1 MNHEY, CDR2 SVGAGI. CDR3 length: 13 amino acids. The CDR3 reads CASRLQGTKGYTF. CDR3 coding DNA: TGTGCCAGCAGACTACAGGGCACAAAGGGCTACACCTTC.

This chain connects TRBV11-2 to TRBJ1-2, with no clear D. Trimming removed 5 bases from V and 0 bases from J, with 13 bases in between. Germline loops: CDR1 SGHAT, CDR2 FQNNGV. This CDR3 region has 15 residues. In DNA, the CDR3 is TGTGCCAGCAGCCCGACCATTGTACCTAACTATGGCTACACCTTC. Amino acids: CASSPTIVPNYGYTF.

V and J are TRBV6-1 and TRBJ1-5; no clear D gene. The V gene's germline CDR1 is MNHNS and CDR2 SASEGT. V shed 1 base and J shed 11 bases, with 15 bases lying between them. The CDR3 consists of 14 residues. Here the CDR3 DNA reads TGTGCCAGCAGTGAAGGAGGGTTCCCGGAGGCCCAGCATTTT. This gives the protein CASSEGGFPEAQHF.

V gene TRBV6-5 combines with J gene TRBJ1-4; D gene ambiguous. Trimming left V 8 bases short and J 1 base short, with 14 bases between. The CDR3 is 15 amino acids. CDR1 is MNHEY, CDR2 SVGAGI, per germline. CDR3 sequence reads: CASRRLGVTNEKLFF. The DNA of the CDR3 is TGTGCCAGCCGCAGGCTGGGTGTAACTAATGAAAAACTGTTTTTT.

This clonotype was counted at least ten times. The CDR3 sequence: CSVGGSNQPQHF. DNA for the CDR3: TGCAGCGTTGGAGGGTCCAATCAGCCCCAGCATTTT. V usage is TRBV29-1 and J usage is TRBJ1-5; D not resolved. The V and J ends lost 4 bases and 3 bases respectively, with 7 bases between them. Germline V gives CDR1 SQVTM, CDR2 ANQGSEA. This CDR3 spans 12 amino acids. Variable domain in full (rest from reference TRBV29-1 and TRBJ1-5): SAVISQKPSRDICQRGTSLTIQCQVDSQVTMMFWYRQQPGQSLTLIATANQGSEATYESGFVIDKFPISRPNLTFSTLTVSNMSPEDSSIYLCSVGGSNQPQHFGDGTRLSIL.

This clonotype was seen at least ten times. The J gene is TRBJ2-5, the V gene TRBV20-1; 8 nucleotides line up with TRBD2. Losses at the gene ends were 2 bases for V and 0 bases for J; bases not matched to a gene: 5. From germline, CDR1 is DFQATT and CDR2 SNEGSKA (reference sequence). The CDR3 has 15 amino acids. CDR3 amino acids: CSARRGGRYQETQYF. The CDR3 DNA reads as TGCAGTGCTAGACGGGGCGGGAGGTACCAAGAGACCCAGTACTTC.

The CDR3 is CASTSAEAGSYEQYF. CDR3 sequence (DNA): TGTGCCAGCACCTCAGCAGAGGCAGGGTCGTACGAGCAGTACTTC. The rearrangement joins TRBV6-5 to TRBJ2-7, with D maybe TRBD1 (5 bases). CDR3 length equals 15 residues. V was clipped by 7 bases and J by 4 bases, with 20 bases between them. Germline CDR1 reads MNHEY; CDR2 reads SVGAGI.

On this clonotype: Compared with germline, one end of the junction differs, possibly owing to a read error. The genes are TRBV7-3 and TRBJ2-2; 7 nucleotides align to TRBD1. CDR3 size: 14 residues. The germline gives CDR1 SGHTA, CDR2 FQGTGA. This chain's CDR3 is CASSMGQNPGELFF. CDR3 nucleotides: TGTGCCAGCAGCATGGGACAGAACCCCGGGGAGCTGTTTTTT.

The chain carries TRBV7-9 and TRBJ2-7, with TRBD1 identical over 8 bases. The CDR3 totals 17 residues. CDR1 SEHNR and CDR2 FQNEAQ come from the germline V gene (reference sequence). V gave up 5 bases and J gave up 6 bases; unmatched junction bases: 18. This chain's CDR3 is CASSRGQGQLIPSEQYF. The CDR3, as DNA: TGTGCCAGCAGCCGAGGACAGGGACAGCTAATCCCCAGCGAGCAGTACTTC. Full variable domain (remainder filled in from reference TRBV7-9 and TRBJ2-7): DTGVSQNPRHKITKRGQNVTFRCDPISEHNRLYWYRQTLGQGPEFLTYFQNEAQLEKSRLLSDRFSAERPKGSFSTLEIQRTEQGDSAMYLCASSRGQGQLIPSEQYFGPGTRLTVT.

This rearrangement joins TRBV30 to TRBJ1-1, with D uncertain. The germline V gene has CDR1 GTSNPN and CDR2 SVGIG (reference sequence). V was shortened by 0 bases and J by 10 bases, with 12 bases between the two germline ends. The CDR3 runs to 12 residues. In nucleotides, the CDR3 is TGTGCCTGGAGTGTTGGAGGGTCGGGAGCTTTCTTT. The encoded protein is CAWSVGGSGAFF.

This rearrangement joins TRBV5-1 to TRBJ1-1; TRBD1 is a possible D gene (5 bases). Trimming shortened V by 4 bases and J by 3 bases, and 19 bases separated the two germline ends. Per the germline V gene, CDR1 is SGHRS and CDR2 is YFSETQ. The CDR3 is 16 residues long. The CDR3 region has the DNA TGCGCCAGCAGCCAAGATCGGCGGGGCACGGACACTGAAGCTTTCTTT. Its protein product is CASSQDRRGTDTEAFF.

This rearrangement joins TRBV7-3 to TRBJ2-6, with D possibly matching TRBD1 (6 bases). The CDR3 totals 17 residues. Trimming left V 6 bases short and J 1 base short, with 16 bases between. Germline CDR1 and CDR2: SGHTA and FQGTGA. CDR3 protein: CASRQQGPLSGANVLTF. The DNA of the CDR3 is TGTGCCAGCAGGCAACAGGGCCCATTGTCTGGGGCCAACGTCCTGACTTTC.

This clonotype was seen ten or more times. The chain joins TRBV6-1 to TRBJ2-7, with 9 bases lining up with TRBD1. Germline V gene data show CDR1 as MNHNS and CDR2 as SASEGT. V dropped 7 bases and J dropped 3; count of bases not matched to a gene: 10. This CDR3 contains 15 residues. CDR3 amino acids: CASIDRGQGSYEQYF. Here the CDR3 DNA reads TGTGCCAGCATCGATAGGGGACAGGGTAGCTACGAGCAGTACTTC.